The 5 T cell receptor beta chains listed next were all sequenced from one sample in a study of neoadjuvant anti-PD-1 for oral cavity cancer. Sample time point: after neoadjuvant nivolumab, at surgical resection. The repertoire was sequenced with immunoSEQ multiplex PCR; TCRdb's copy has only in-frame clones and lacks some. The sample records 9,500 to 15,000 clones, 71% being singletons. The sample was PBMCs, taken after nivolumab (anti-PD-1) treatment. The receptors here all came from a person between 35 and 79 years old with oral cavity squamous cell carcinoma.

The chain is built from TRBV29-1 and TRBJ2-7, with 10 bases that match TRBD1. The CDR3 extends over 15 amino acids. CDR1 is SQVTM and CDR2 is ANQGSEA in the germline V gene. V lost 4 bases and J lost 3; bases outside the gene matches: 9. This CDR3 is CSVVRTGGFDYEQYF. DNA for the CDR3: TGCAGCGTTGTTCGGACAGGGGGTTTTGACTACGAGCAGTACTTC.

The CDR3 loop reads CASSLGFGPNRGHTGELFF. The CDR3 nucleotides are TGTGCCAGCAGCTTAGGGTTTGGTCCTAACAGGGGGCACACCGGGGAGCTGTTTTTT. The chain carries TRBV13 and TRBJ2-2; TRBD1 agrees at 9 bases. CDR1 and CDR2 from the germline V gene are PRHDT and FYEKMQ (reference sequence). CDR3 length: 19 residues. J was trimmed by 3 bases and V by 0 bases; bases with no gene match: 11.

The chain is built from TRBV6-1 and TRBJ1-5; D not resolved. V shed 1 base and J shed 6 bases, with 7 bases lying between them. Germline V gives CDR1 MNHNS, CDR2 SASEGT. This CDR3 comprises 13 residues. The CDR3 here is CASSEEAFQPQHF. The DNA of the CDR3 is TGTGCCAGCAGTGAAGAGGCTTTTCAGCCCCAGCATTTT.

The CDR3 DNA is TGCAGCGCCGGTGGGCGGGGTAGCTACAATGAGCAGTTCTTC. It translates to CSAGGRGSYNEQFF. The rearrangement joins TRBV29-1 to TRBJ2-1; TRBD2 might be the D (6 bases). The CDR3 is made up of 14 amino acids. The germline V and J ends were trimmed by 7 bases and 3 bases, with 16 bases remaining between them. Germline-derived CDR1 and CDR2 are SQVTM and ANQGSEA.

This clone has just a few counts. V is TRBV4-1 and J is TRBJ1-2; possibly TRBD1 for D (5 bases). CDR1 and CDR2 (germline): MGHRA, YSYEKL. Trimming removed 0 bases from V and 6 bases from J, with 23 bases in between. The CDR3 has 18 residues. The CDR3 DNA sequence: TGCGCCAGCAGCCAAGATTACGCGGCGTCGCCGGGGCGCGATGGCTACACCTTC. The encoded protein is CASSQDYAASPGRDGYTF.